These 9 T cell receptor beta chains share one sample of origin, sequenced in a study of CD4 T cells in relation to SARS-CoV-2 and coronaviruses. The table came from immunoSEQ multiplex PCR; TCRdb's copy has only in-frame clones and leaves some out. The profile shows around 70,000 clones, around 87% of them singletons. CD4+ T cells from unexposed donors were obtained before the COVID-19 pandemic (2011-2018). Input material: memory CD4+ T cells from PBMCs. Receptors originate from a human donor in good health.

The rearrangement uses TRBV7-3 and TRBJ2-2, with D unresolved. Deletions cut 5 bases from V and 1 base from J, with 5 bases between. The germline V gene encodes CDR1 SGHTA and CDR2 FQGTGA. CDR3 length equals 13 residues. DNA of the CDR3: TGTGCCAGCAGCACCAAGAACACCGGGGAGCTGTTTTTT. Residues: CASSTKNTGELFF. The variable domain in full, with the rest retrieved from reference TRBV7-3 and TRBJ2-2, is GAGVSQTPSNKVTEKGKYVELRCDPISGHTALYWYRQSLGQGPEFLIYFQGTGAADDSGLPNDRFFAVRPEGSVSTLKIQRTERGDSAVYLCASSTKNTGELFFGEGSRLTVL.

This chain uses TRBV12-3 or TRBV12-4 with TRBJ1-2, with D possibly matching TRBD1 (5 bases). Trimming left V 1 base short and J 5 bases short, with 8 bases between. CDR3 size: 13 residues. The CDR3 region is CASSLDRPYGYTF. The CDR3 nucleotides are TGTGCCAGCAGTTTAGACAGGCCTTATGGCTACACCTTC.

The genes are TRBV7-2 and TRBJ2-3; 8 nucleotides align to TRBD2. Losses at the gene ends were 6 bases for V and 5 bases for J; bases not matched to a gene: 7. Germline-derived CDR1 and CDR2 are SGHTA and FQGNSA. The CDR3 extends over 14 amino acids. The CDR3 sequence: CASSPRGGVDTQYF. In DNA, the CDR3 is TGTGCCAGCAGTCCTCGGGGGGGGGTAGATACGCAGTATTTT.

The V and J genes are TRBV7-9 and TRBJ2-2; D ambiguous. Germline V gives CDR1 SEHNR, CDR2 FQNEAQ (reference sequence). V was trimmed by 0 bases and J by 1 base, leaving 6 bases between them. The CDR3 runs to 15 residues. CDR3 loop: CASSLAQGNTGELFF. As DNA, the CDR3 is TGTGCCAGCAGCTTAGCCCAAGGGAACACCGGGGAGCTGTTTTTT.

The V call is TRBV7-9, the J call TRBJ2-1; D perhaps matches TRBD2 (7 bases). Germline assignment: CDR1 SEHNR and CDR2 FQNEAQ (reference sequence). CDR3 length equals 13 residues. V dropped 1 base and J dropped 10 bases, with 11 bases sitting between them. The CDR3 spells CASSLGGGTEQFF. CDR3 nucleotide sequence: TGTGCCAGCAGCTTAGGGGGGGGGACAGAGCAGTTCTTC.

The rearrangement uses TRBV19 and TRBJ2-7, with a weak D call TRBD1 (6 bases). V gave up 6 bases and J gave up 0 bases, with 15 bases separating them. The CDR3 consists of 15 residues. The germline V gene has CDR1 LNHDA and CDR2 SQIVND (reference sequence). The CDR3 DNA sequence: TGTGCCAGTAGGGGGATGAGGGGGTCCTCCTACGAGCAGTACTTC. It codes for CASRGMRGSSYEQYF.

The genes are TRBV9 and TRBJ2-1; D may be TRBD1 (5 bases). The CDR3 runs to 15 residues. Trimming took 0 bases from V and 6 from J, leaving 13 bases between them. Germline V gene lookup returns CDR1 SGDLS and CDR2 YYNGEE. Here the CDR3 DNA reads TGTGCCAGCAGCGTAGATCCAGGGTTAGGCAATGAGCAGTTCTTC. Translating gives CASSVDPGLGNEQFF.

The gene calls are TRBV5-3 and TRBJ2-6; the match to TRBD1 covers 7 bases. TRBV5-3 counts as an open reading frame of uncertain function. V gave up 4 bases and J gave up 0 bases; unmatched junction bases: 4. The CDR3 consists of 16 residues. CDR3 loop: CARSLRDSSGANVLTF. The CDR3 bases are TGTGCCAGAAGCCTACGGGACAGCTCTGGGGCCAACGTCCTGACTTTC.

This chain joins TRBV28 and TRBJ2-4; 8 bases are a match to TRBD1. The CDR3 loop spans 13 amino acids. In germline, CDR1 is MDHEN, CDR2 SYDVKM. V was clipped by 3 bases and J by 9 bases; unmatched bases: 4. CDR3 region: CASSFFGTGIQYF. In DNA, the CDR3 is TGTGCCAGCAGTTTCTTTGGGACAGGCATTCAGTACTTC. Complete variable domain (other parts from reference TRBV28 and TRBJ2-4): DVKVTQSSRYLVKRTGEKVFLECVQDMDHENMFWYRQDPGLGLRLIYFSYDVKMKEKGDIPEGYSVSREKKERFSLILESASTNQTSMYLCASSFFGTGIQYFGAGTRLSVL.